Below are 17 T cell receptor beta chains sequenced from a single sample in a study of blood T cell repertoires in COVID-19. Profiled with immunoSEQ multiplex PCR; TCRdb holds only in-frame clones, not every one. Here the sample spans about 310,000 clones, approximately 89% being singletons. Sequencing was done on a sample of PBMCs or T cells enriched from blood (not recorded which). The receptors were gathered from a woman in her 40s who had recovered from COVID-19.

This clone appeared a single time. This chain joins TRBV7-8 and TRBJ1-2; the D gene is possibly TRBD1 (5 bases). V lost 6 bases and J 3 bases, leaving 17 bases between the germline ends. Per the germline V gene, CDR1 is SGHVS and CDR2 is FQNEAQ. The CDR3 is 15 residues long. The CDR3 DNA reads as TGTGCCAGCAGACTCGGACACGACGGTGACTATGGCTACACCTTC. The encoded protein is CASRLGHDGDYGYTF.

V and J are TRBV19 and TRBJ2-2; D may be TRBD2 (6 bases). Trimming stripped 7 bases from V and 7 bases from J, with 7 bases between. CDR1 and CDR2 (germline): LNHDA, SQIVND (reference sequence). The CDR3 is made up of 11 amino acids. The CDR3 bases are TGTGCCAGTACAGCGGGCGGGGAGCTGTTTTTT. This sequence encodes CASTAGGELFF.

This chain connects TRBV6-5 to TRBJ2-2, with D tentatively TRBD2 (5 bases). The germline V and J ends were trimmed by 2 bases and 2 bases, with 12 bases remaining between them. The CDR3 loop spans 16 amino acids. Germline V gene lookup returns CDR1 MNHEY and CDR2 SVGAGI. CDR3 nucleotide sequence: TGTGCCAGCAGTTACGGCCGGGAAGTAAACACCGGGGAGCTGTTTTTT. It translates to CASSYGREVNTGELFF.

V gene TRBV21-1 combines with J gene TRBJ2-4; TRBD1 is the table's D call and was not checked against the DNA. TRBV21-1 is a listed pseudogene. The CDR3 covers 17 residues. CDR3 protein: CASSKCGQGVAKNIQYF. CDR3 coding DNA: TGTGCCAGCAGCAAATGCGGACAGGGGGTGGCCAAAAACATTCAGTACTTC.

This clone was counted only a few times. The chain carries TRBV2 and TRBJ2-7, with D unclear. V lost 7 bases and J lost 3, with 10 bases in between. The CDR3 contains 12 residues. From germline, CDR1 is SNHLY and CDR2 FYNNEI. CDR3 protein: CASNPGYYEQYF. The CDR3 DNA follows: TGTGCCAGCAACCCCGGGTACTACGAGCAGTACTTC.

The chain combines TRBV3-1 (or the pseudogene TRBV3-2) with TRBJ2-7, with 9 bases lining up with TRBD1. The CDR3 is 16 residues long. V was pared by 0 bases and J by 4 bases, with 7 bases of the junction left unmatched. Germline V gene data show CDR1 as LGHDT and CDR2 as YNNKEL (reference sequence). CDR3 coding DNA: TGTGCCAGCAGCCAAGATCAGTGGGACAGGGAATACGAGCAGTACTTC. This encodes CASSQDQWDREYEQYF.

The chain carries TRBV11-2 and TRBJ2-1; 10 positions agree with TRBD2. Germline CDR1 reads SGHAT; CDR2 reads FQNNGV. The length of the CDR3 is 13 residues. J gave up 12 bases and V 0 bases, and 2 bases lay outside the gene matches. CDR3: CASSLDLAGAQFF. In DNA form, the CDR3 reads TGTGCCAGCAGCTTAGATCTAGCGGGGGCGCAGTTCTTC.

The rearrangement uses TRBV7-2 and TRBJ2-7; a weak D match, TRBD2 (5 bases). The germline V gene encodes CDR1 SGHTA and CDR2 FQGNSA. The CDR3 has 14 residues. V lost 11 bases and J lost 0, with 17 bases in between. The chain's CDR3 is CARPEVTTSYEQYF. For the CDR3, the DNA is TGTGCCCGCCCGGAGGTGACCACCTCCTACGAGCAGTACTTC.

V usage is TRBV30 and J usage is TRBJ2-7, with TRBD1 as a possible D gene (5 bases). V dropped 2 bases and J dropped 2 bases, with 10 bases sitting between them. This CDR3 is 13 amino acids long. CDR1 and CDR2 (germline): GTSNPN, SVGIG (reference sequence). In nucleotides, the CDR3 is TGTGCCTGGAGTCTAGGACACCCCTACGAGCAGTACTTC. Protein product: CAWSLGHPYEQYF. The variable domain in full, completed from reference TRBV30 and TRBJ2-7, reads SQTIHQWPATLVQPVGSPLSLECTVEGTSNPNLYWYRQAAGRGLQLLFYSVGIGQISSEVPQNLSASRPQDRQFILSSKKLLLSDSGFYLCAWSLGHPYEQYFGPGTRLTVT.

As DNA, the CDR3 is TGTGCCAGCAGCCTACCTGACAGTGATACGCAGTATTTT. Translating gives CASSLPDSDTQYF. The V gene is TRBV7-9, the J gene TRBJ2-3; tentatively, D is TRBD1 (5 bases). V was cut by 5 bases and J by 6 bases, with 12 bases left in between. Germline V lookup: CDR1 SEHNR, CDR2 FQNEAQ (reference sequence). The CDR3 runs 13 residues. Full variable domain (remainder filled in from reference TRBV7-9 and TRBJ2-3): DTGVSQNPRHKITKRGQNVTFRCDPISEHNRLYWYRQTLGQGPEFLTYFQNEAQLEKSRLLSDRFSAERPKGSFSTLEIQRTEQGDSAMYLCASSLPDSDTQYFGPGTRLTVL.

The genes are TRBV25-1 and TRBJ2-4; D may be TRBD1 (6 bases). The CDR3 totals 14 residues. Between the trimmed V and J ends, which lost 1 base and 5 bases, there was a span of 9 bases. Germline lookup yields CDR1 MGHDK and CDR2 SYGVNS. In nucleotides, the CDR3 is TGTGCCAGCAGTGAATTCAGGGGTGAAAACATTCAGTACTTC. Amino acid sequence: CASSEFRGENIQYF.

In DNA form, the CDR3 reads TGCAGCGTTGGACAGGGAATTAACACTGAAGCTTTCTTT. Translated, it gives CSVGQGINTEAFF. The rearrangement links TRBV29-1 to TRBJ1-1, with TRBD1 matching over 7 bases. J gave up 2 bases and V 4 bases, and 4 bases lay outside the gene matches. CDR3 length: 13 amino acids. Per the germline V gene, CDR1 is SQVTM and CDR2 is ANQGSEA. The full variable domain, its missing parts supplied by reference TRBV29-1 and TRBJ1-1, is SAVISQKPSRDICQRGTSLTIQCQVDSQVTMMFWYRQQPGQSLTLIATANQGSEATYESGFVIDKFPISRPNLTFSTLTVSNMSPEDSSIYLCSVGQGINTEAFFGQGTRLTVV.

The chain joins TRBV19 to TRBJ1-4; D remains ambiguous. Trimming removed 3 bases at V and 8 bases at J, with 13 bases between. Germline CDR1 LNHDA, CDR2 SQIVND (reference sequence). CDR3 length equals 14 residues. CDR3 amino acids: CASSIGQPGEKLFF. The CDR3 DNA is TGTGCCAGTAGTATTGGCCAGCCCGGGGAAAAACTGTTTTTT.

The V gene is TRBV24-1, the J gene TRBJ2-2; a possible D gene is TRBD1 (5 bases). The CDR3 is 15 amino acids. The germline V and J ends were trimmed by 5 bases and 2 bases, with 11 bases remaining between them. Germline V gene data show CDR1 as KGHDR and CDR2 as SFDVKD. The CDR3 loop reads CATSGRTSNTGELFF. The CDR3 bases are TGTGCCACCAGTGGTCGGACATCAAACACCGGGGAGCTGTTTTTT.

The chain is built from TRBV28 and TRBJ1-5, with D possibly being TRBD1 (6 bases). The CDR3 contains 13 residues. In germline, CDR1 is MDHEN, CDR2 SYDVKM. V was trimmed by 4 bases and J by 2 bases, leaving 6 bases between them. The CDR3 region has the DNA TGTGCCAGCAGTTCAGGGGGCAATCAGCCCCAGCATTTT. Its protein product is CASSSGGNQPQHF.

The chain links TRBV29-1 to TRBJ2-2; no reliable D call. Germline CDR1 SQVTM, CDR2 ANQGSEA. This CDR3 region has 11 residues. Deletions cut 5 bases from V and 4 bases from J, with 5 bases between. Written as DNA, the CDR3 is TGCAGCGTTTACAGCACCGGGGAGCTGTTTTTT. Translated: CSVYSTGELFF.

This rearrangement joins TRBV7-9 to TRBJ2-7; D gene ambiguous. Germline CDR1 SEHNR, CDR2 FQNEAQ (reference sequence). CDR3 length equals 15 residues. The ends were cut back, 6 bases at V and 4 bases at J, with 19 bases in the middle. Written as DNA, the CDR3 is TGTGCCAGCAGTGCCTCCAGTCTAGAGTTTTACGAGCAGTACTTC. Protein product: CASSASSLEFYEQYF. The full variable domain, its missing parts supplied by reference TRBV7-9 and TRBJ2-7, is DTGVSQNPRHKITKRGQNVTFRCDPISEHNRLYWYRQTLGQGPEFLTYFQNEAQLEKSRLLSDRFSAERPKGSFSTLEIQRTEQGDSAMYLCASSASSLEFYEQYFGPGTRLTVT.